This TCR beta chain was sequenced for a study of cytomegalovirus exposure and HLA in healthy donors. Germline CDR1 reads MNHNS; CDR2 reads SASEGT. V was shortened by 3 bases and J by 10 bases, with 15 bases between the two germline ends. CDR3 length equals 13 residues. Study-level findings and limits: Most observed TCR sequences were rare, whereas some public TCRs were detected in many donors. Apparent HLA restriction characterized most CMV-associated TCR beta chains in a later analysis.

The PCR was carried out with 60 Vbeta primers and 13 Jbeta primers. Libraries were prepared by immunoSEQ multiplex PCR; TCRdb keeps only in-frame clonotypes and omits some of them. The sample gives 120,000 or so clones, approximately 74% of which show up once; 3% to 4.5% is in the top ten. On this clone: Its cognate antigen is unknown.

The sequenced material came from PBMCs. The source is a man between 35 and 55 years old in good health and CMV-seropositive. The chain joins TRBV6-1 to TRBJ1-1; no clear D gene. The CDR3 region has the DNA TGTGCCAGCAGTGATACCGGGGTCGGACTAGCTTTCTTT. The encoded protein is CASSDTGVGLAFF.